Below are 8 T cell receptor beta chains sequenced from a single sample in a study of cytomegalovirus exposure and HLA in healthy donors. The PCR had 60 Vbeta and 13 Jbeta primers. Clones were sequenced by immunoSEQ multiplex PCR, and TCRdb holds only the in-frame ones, with some missing. This sample has 110,000 or so clones, with 60% to 85% found just once. Sequenced: PBMCs. The source of these receptors is a man aged 40-49 years in good health and CMV-seronegative.

The chain employs TRBV25-1 and TRBJ1-2; TRBD1 matches at 7 bases. V dropped 8 bases and J dropped 8; count of bases not matched to a gene: 14. Germline V CDR1 and CDR2: MGHDK, SYGVNS. The CDR3 is made up of 14 amino acids. In nucleotides, the CDR3 is TGTGCCAGCCTTTCCGAAACAGGGGCGGGCGGCTACACCTTC. It yields the protein CASLSETGAGGYTF.

This chain connects TRBV6-5 to TRBJ2-7; maybe TRBD1 (6 bases). Germline V gene data show CDR1 as MNHEY and CDR2 as SVGAGI. The length of the CDR3 is 13 residues. Trimming took 1 base from V and 5 from J, leaving 9 bases between them. The CDR3 reads CASSYYTGHEQYF. CDR3 nucleotides: TGTGCCAGCAGTTACTACACAGGGCACGAGCAGTACTTC.

The chain carries TRBV6-1 and TRBJ2-1; TRBD2 agrees at 7 bases. Germline V gene data show CDR1 as MNHNS and CDR2 as SASEGT. This CDR3 contains 16 residues. With V trimmed by 0 bases and J by 5 bases, 7 bases remained unmatched. The CDR3 bases are TGTGCCAGCAGTGAAGCGCGGAGCGGGGTAAACAATGAGCAGTTCTTC. Its translation is CASSEARSGVNNEQFF.

This chain's CDR3 is CASSVPASGRADEQFF. The CDR3 nucleotides read TGTGCCAGCAGTGTCCCAGCTAGCGGGAGGGCCGATGAGCAGTTCTTC. The V gene is TRBV25-1, the J gene TRBJ2-1, with 12 bases fitting TRBD2. The CDR3 extends over 16 amino acids. Germline V lookup: CDR1 MGHDK, CDR2 SYGVNS. The V gene end was trimmed by 4 bases and the J gene end by 8 bases; junction bases not matched to a gene: 9.

The chain recombines TRBV7-9 with TRBJ1-1; 9 nucleotides agree with TRBD1. The germline V gene has CDR1 SEHNR and CDR2 FQNEAQ (reference sequence). J lost 3 bases, V lost 7 bases, and 6 bases had no gene match. The CDR3 runs to 14 residues. The CDR3 DNA follows: TGTGCCAGCATCCTACAGGGGGCGCACACTGAAGCTTTCTTT. As protein: CASILQGAHTEAFF.

The chain combines TRBV7-3 with TRBJ2-7, with 10 bases identical to TRBD2. The CDR3 extends over 15 amino acids. Germline trimming cut 5 bases from V and 7 bases from J; bases unmatched to any gene: 11. The V gene's germline CDR1 is SGHTA and CDR2 FQGTGA. The CDR3 DNA sequence: TGTGCCAGCAGCCCAGGAGCGGGGGGGCCGTATGAGCAGTACTTC. Protein product: CASSPGAGGPYEQYF.

The chain uses TRBV20-1 and TRBJ1-2; 7 bases are a match to TRBD1. CDR1 is DFQATT and CDR2 is SNEGSKA in the germline V gene (reference sequence). The CDR3 is 11 residues long. CDR3 DNA: TGCAGCGTAACAGGGGACTATGGCTACACCTTC. As protein: CSVTGDYGYTF.

Points on this clone: Other DNA sequences within the sample encode an identical CDR3. The V call is TRBV30, the J call TRBJ1-5; 8 positions match TRBD1. The CDR3 has 15 amino acids. The trim removed 1 base at V and 1 base at J, leaving 3 bases unmatched. The V gene's germline CDR1 is GTSNPN and CDR2 SVGIG (reference sequence). CDR3 nucleotide sequence: TGTGCCTGGAGTGCCCAGGGGGCCAGCAATCAGCCCCAGCATTTT. This codes for CAWSAQGASNQPQHF.